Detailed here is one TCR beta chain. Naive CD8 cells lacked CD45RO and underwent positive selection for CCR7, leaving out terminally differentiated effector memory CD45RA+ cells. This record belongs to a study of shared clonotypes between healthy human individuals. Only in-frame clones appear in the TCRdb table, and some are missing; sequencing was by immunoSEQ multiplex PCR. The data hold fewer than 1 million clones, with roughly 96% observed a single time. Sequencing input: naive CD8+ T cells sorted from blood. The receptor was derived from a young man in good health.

The CDR3 nucleotides read TGCGCCAGCAGCGCCCCAGGGTTTACCGGGGAGCTGTTTTTT. Translating it yields CASSAPGFTGELFF. The chain links TRBV5-1 to TRBJ2-2; D perhaps matches TRBD1 (5 bases). Trimming removed 4 bases from V and 5 bases from J, with 12 bases in between. The CDR3 spans 14 residues. Germline lookup yields CDR1 SGHRS and CDR2 YFSETQ. The whole variable domain, filled in from reference TRBV5-1 and TRBJ2-2, reads KAGVTQTPRYLIKTRGQQVTLSCSPISGHRSVSWYQQTPGQGLQFLFEYFSETQRNKGNFPGRFSGRQFSNSRSEMNVSTLELGDSALYLCASSAPGFTGELFFGEGSRLTVL.